Listed here are 2 T cell receptor beta chains from one sample, sequenced in a study of blood T cells in healthy people across ages. With a J-beta primer mix and a sample-barcoded 5' primer, a second PCR ran roughly 6 to 11 cycles. MiXCR, applied by TCRdb to the 5' RACE reads, yields one record per CDR3 protein. The table includes around 1,500,000 distinct CDR3 sequences, around 42% detected once. The sequenced sample was blood. Receptors originate from a woman aged 18 to 35 in good health.

Concerning this clonotype itself: A much larger clone sits a single nucleotide away, making a read error possible. This chain joins TRBV4-2 and TRBJ2-1; the match to TRBD2 covers 12 bases. This CDR3 has 16 residues. V lost 0 bases and J lost 10; bases outside the gene matches: 7. The germline gives CDR1 LGHNA, CDR2 YNFKEQ. This chain's CDR3 is CASSQEGGLAGWEQFF. CDR3 coding DNA: TGTGCCAGCAGCCAAGAAGGAGGACTAGCGGGATGGGAGCAGTTCTTC.

This clonotype has only a few counts. V usage is TRBV2 and J usage is TRBJ2-2, with D hard to call. Between the trimmed V and J ends, which lost 2 bases and 3 bases, there was a span of 10 bases. The CDR3 totals 15 residues. Germline V gene sequence: CDR1 SNHLY, CDR2 FYNNEI. Here the CDR3 DNA reads TGTGCCAGCAGTGAATATGAGGTCGACACCGGGGAGCTGTTTTTT. Translation gives CASSEYEVDTGELFF. Drawing the rest from reference TRBV2 and TRBJ2-2, the complete variable domain is EPEVTQTPSHQVTQMGQEVILRCVPISNHLYFYWYRQILGQKVEFLVSFYNNEISEKSEIFDDQFSVERPDGSNFTLKIRSTKLEDSAMYFCASSEYEVDTGELFFGEGSRLTVL.